A single sample gave rise to the 10 T cell receptor beta chains below, sequenced in a study of OX40 agonist ivuxolimab in advanced cancers. TCRdb's copy holds only in-frame clones and misses some; the assay was immunoSEQ multiplex PCR. The sample holds approximately 68,000 clones, 85% to 90% seen once. Sequencing was performed on CD4+ or CD8+ T cells sorted from blood, taken in a trial of the OX40 agonist ivuxolimab. The receptors stem from an adult with an advanced solid tumor such as melanoma, head and neck, liver or kidney cancer.

This chain uses TRBV11-2 with TRBJ2-7; D call uncertain. Trimming took 1 base from V and 3 from J, leaving 13 bases between them. Germline values: CDR1 SGHAT, CDR2 FQNNGV. The CDR3 spans 15 residues. The CDR3: CASSLVKGPDYEQYF. In DNA, the CDR3 is TGTGCCAGCAGCTTAGTCAAGGGTCCCGACTACGAGCAGTACTTC.

The chain combines TRBV7-9 with TRBJ2-7; 9 bases are a match to TRBD2. Germline values: CDR1 SEHNR, CDR2 FQNEAQ (reference sequence). V shed 5 bases and J 3 bases; nucleotides not matched to a gene: 8. This CDR3 comprises 15 residues. The DNA of the CDR3 is TGTGCCAGCAGCCTGGGGACTAGCTCCCACTACGAGCAGTACTTC. Its translation is CASSLGTSSHYEQYF.

The chain uses TRBV2 and TRBJ2-4; D gene ambiguous. This CDR3 contains 15 residues. Per germline, CDR1 SNHLY and CDR2 FYNNEI. V gave up 3 bases and J gave up 0 bases, with 9 bases separating them. Here the CDR3 reads CASSERFLAKNIQYF. CDR3 DNA: TGTGCCAGCAGTGAGAGGTTCCTAGCCAAAAACATTCAGTACTTC.

The chain recombines TRBV14 with TRBJ2-7; no clear D gene. This CDR3 has 13 amino acids. Trimming removed 4 bases from V and 2 bases from J, with 9 bases in between. Germline lookup yields CDR1 SGHDN and CDR2 FVKESK. CDR3 protein: CASSPRAAYEQYF. The CDR3 DNA follows: TGTGCCAGCAGCCCCCGGGCAGCCTACGAGCAGTACTTC.

The CDR3 nucleotides read TGTGCCAGCAGTTCCTTCGCGAGGGGGGCCTATGGCTACACCTTC. Translated: CASSSFARGAYGYTF. The V gene is TRBV27, the J gene TRBJ1-2; tentative D call: TRBD1 (6 bases). The CDR3 runs 15 residues. Trimming cost V 4 bases and J 4 bases, with 16 bases left between them. Looked up from germline, CDR1 is MNHEY and CDR2 is SMNVEV (reference sequence).

The rearrangement uses TRBV7-6 and TRBJ2-1, with D maybe TRBD2 (7 bases). CDR1 SGHVS and CDR2 FNYEAQ come from the germline V gene. The V end was cut by 0 bases, the J end by 5 bases, with 11 bases between. This CDR3 is 15 amino acids long. The CDR3 nucleotides are TGTGCCAGCAGCTTAGCGGGGGGGCCCCACAATGAGCAGTTCTTC. Translating gives CASSLAGGPHNEQFF.

This chain connects TRBV28 to TRBJ1-2, with 7 bases fitting TRBD1. Germline V CDR1 and CDR2: MDHEN, SYDVKM. CDR3 size: 13 residues. Trimming at V came to 3 bases and at J to 8 bases, leaving 6 bases not matched to a gene. CDR3: CASSLTTGRGYTF. CDR3 nucleotides: TGTGCCAGCAGTTTGACGACAGGGCGGGGCTACACCTTC.

This chain joins TRBV10-3 and TRBJ1-3; TRBD1 agrees at 7 bases. V was pared by 5 bases and J by 0 bases, with 4 bases of the junction left unmatched. This CDR3 has 15 residues. Looked up from germline, CDR1 is ENHRY and CDR2 is SYGVKD. The CDR3 DNA follows: TGTGCCATCAGTCCGGGGACAGTCTCTGGAAACACCATATATTTT. It codes for CAISPGTVSGNTIYF.

In its sample, this clone was seen once. The genes are TRBV29-1 and TRBJ1-2; D gene ambiguous. Trimming removed 3 bases at V and 5 bases at J, with 13 bases between. The CDR3 has 13 residues. Per the germline V gene, CDR1 is SQVTM and CDR2 is ANQGSEA. CDR3 region: CSVDSLDGYGYTF. CDR3 in DNA: TGCAGCGTTGACTCCCTAGACGGTTATGGCTACACCTTC.

The chain has TRBV5-8 and TRBJ1-2; maybe TRBD1 (5 bases). Germline CDR1 SGHTS, CDR2 YDEGEE. Trimming shortened V by 2 bases and J by 0 bases, and 11 bases separated the two germline ends. The CDR3 is made up of 15 amino acids. CDR3 sequence: CASSFRGGTNYGYTF. CDR3 sequence (DNA): TGTGCCAGCAGCTTCCGGGGGGGGACTAACTATGGCTACACCTTC.